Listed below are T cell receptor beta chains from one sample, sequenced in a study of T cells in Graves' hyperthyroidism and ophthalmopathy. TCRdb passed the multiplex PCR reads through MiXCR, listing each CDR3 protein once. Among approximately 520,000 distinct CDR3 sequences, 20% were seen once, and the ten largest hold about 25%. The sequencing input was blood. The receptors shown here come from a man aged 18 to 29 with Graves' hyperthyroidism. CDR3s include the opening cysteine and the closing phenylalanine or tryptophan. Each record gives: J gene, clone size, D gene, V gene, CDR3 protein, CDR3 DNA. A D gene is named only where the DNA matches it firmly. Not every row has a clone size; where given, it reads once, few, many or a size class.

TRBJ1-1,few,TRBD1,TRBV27,CASSPRRTGVTEAFF,TGTGCCAGCAGTCCCCGAAGGACAGGAGTGACTGAAGCTTTCTTT
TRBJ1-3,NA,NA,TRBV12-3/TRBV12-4,CASSRVSSGNTIYF,TGTGCCAGCAGCCGCGTTAGCTCTGGAAACACCATATATTTT
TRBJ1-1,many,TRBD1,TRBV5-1,CASSFGQGGTEAFF,TGCGCCAGCAGCTTCGGACAGGGGGGCACTGAAGCTTTCTTT
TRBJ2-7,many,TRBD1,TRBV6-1,CASSDTGVRNPYEQYF,TGTGCCAGCAGTGACACAGGGGTCCGAAATCCCTACGAGCAGTACTTC
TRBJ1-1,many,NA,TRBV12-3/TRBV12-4,CASSEQGPEAFF,TGTGCCAGCAGTGAACAGGGTCCTGAAGCTTTCTTT
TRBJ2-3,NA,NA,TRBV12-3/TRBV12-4,CASSFSAGGTDTQYF,TGTGCCAGCAGTTTTAGTGCAGGGGGCACAGATACGCAGTATTTT
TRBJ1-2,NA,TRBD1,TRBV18,CASSPLDRGPERGYTF,TGTGCCAGCTCACCTCTGGACAGGGGGCCAGAGCGTGGCTACACCTTC
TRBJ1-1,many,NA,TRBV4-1,CASSQKGGGNTEAFF,TGCGCCAGCAGCCAAAAGGGGGGTGGGAACACTGAAGCTTTCTTT
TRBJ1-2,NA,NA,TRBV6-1,CASSAEPAYGRGRDYGYTF,TGTGCCAGCAGTGCCGAACCGGCTTATGGTCGGGGGCGGGACTATGGCTACACCTTC
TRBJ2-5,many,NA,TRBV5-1,CASSYDGPAQYF,TGCGCCAGCAGTTACGACGGGCCGGCCCAGTACTTC
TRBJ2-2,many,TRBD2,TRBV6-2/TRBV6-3,CASSYGLAGGPNTGELFF,TGTGCCAGCAGTTACGGACTAGCGGGGGGACCGAACACCGGGGAGCTGTTTTTT
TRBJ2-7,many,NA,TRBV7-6,CASSSLGGANVREQYF,TGTGCCAGCAGCTCTCTAGGAGGGGCCAACGTCCGCGAGCAGTACTTC
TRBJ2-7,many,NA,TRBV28,CASRSLGPGSYEQYF,TGTGCCAGCAGGTCTTTGGGGCCAGGGAGCTACGAGCAGTACTTC
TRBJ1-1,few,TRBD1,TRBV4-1,CASSQGRATGASNTEAFF,TGCGCCAGCAGCCAAGGACGGGCAACAGGGGCGTCGAACACTGAAGCTTTCTTT
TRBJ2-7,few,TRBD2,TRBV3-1,CASSQPSGGAQDEQYF,TGTGCCAGCAGCCAGCCAAGCGGGGGGGCCCAAGACGAGCAGTACTTC
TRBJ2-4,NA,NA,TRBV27,CASSSVGEGDIQYF,TGTGCCAGCAGTTCCGTCGGGGAGGGGGACATTCAGTACTTC
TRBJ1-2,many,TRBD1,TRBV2,CASSWTPDRVDGYTF,TGTGCCAGCAGTTGGACCCCTGACAGGGTGGATGGCTACACCTTC
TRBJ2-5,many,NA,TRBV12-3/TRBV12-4,CASSLRRGETQYF,TGTGCCAGCAGTTTACGAAGGGGGGAGACCCAGTACTTC
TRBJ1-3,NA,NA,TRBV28,CASSGPNSGNTIYF,TGTGCCAGCAGTGGACCTAACTCTGGAAACACCATATATTTT
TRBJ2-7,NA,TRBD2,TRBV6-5,CASSWLGSGKGYEQYF,TGTGCCAGCAGTTGGTTAGGAAGCGGGAAAGGCTACGAGCAGTACTTC
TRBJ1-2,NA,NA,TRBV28,CASKSGSGGYTF,TGTGCCAGCAAAAGCGGCTCTGGTGGCTACACCTTC
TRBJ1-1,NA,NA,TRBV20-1,CSASPGVGDTEAFF,TGCAGTGCCAGCCCCGGGGTTGGGGACACTGAAGCTTTCTTT
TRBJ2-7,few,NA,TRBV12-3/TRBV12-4,CASTKEHRGEQYF,TGTGCCAGCACAAAAGAACACCGAGGCGAGCAGTACTTC
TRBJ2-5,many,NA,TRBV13,CASSSRGAGIQETQYF,TGTGCCAGCAGCTCGAGGGGGGCGGGAATCCAAGAGACCCAGTACTTC
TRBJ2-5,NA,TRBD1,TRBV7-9,CASSAGTVMQETQYF,TGTGCCAGCAGCGCCGGGACAGTAATGCAAGAGACCCAGTACTTC
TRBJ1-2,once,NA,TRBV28,CASMSGPLRGYTF,TGTGCCAGCATGTCAGGGCCCCTTCGGGGCTACACCTTC
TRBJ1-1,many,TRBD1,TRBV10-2,CASSWGQEGFF,TGCGCCAGCAGTTGGGGACAGGAGGGTTTCTTT
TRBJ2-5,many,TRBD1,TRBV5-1,CASSNDRVAETQYF,TGCGCCAGCAGCAACGACAGGGTTGCGGAGACCCAGTACTTC
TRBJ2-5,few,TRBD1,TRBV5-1,CASSSQGQGIETQYF,TGCGCCAGCAGCTCCCAGGGACAGGGCATCGAGACCCAGTACTTC
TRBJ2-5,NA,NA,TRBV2,CASSVLTYEETQYF,TGTGCCAGCAGTGTTTTGACCTATGAAGAGACCCAGTACTTC
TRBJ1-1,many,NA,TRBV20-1,CSASVDRATEAFF,TGCAGTGCTAGTGTAGACAGAGCCACTGAAGCTTTCTTT
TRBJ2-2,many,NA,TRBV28,CASSFAQGGELFF,TGTGCCAGCAGTTTCGCCCAGGGCGGGGAGCTGTTTTTT
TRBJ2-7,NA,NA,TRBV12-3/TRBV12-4,CASSPRTTYHEQYF,TGTGCCAGCAGTCCCAGGACGACTTACCACGAGCAGTACTTC
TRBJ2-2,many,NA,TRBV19,CASSTQRSGELFF,TGTGCCAGTAGTACACAGAGGAGCGGGGAGCTGTTTTTT
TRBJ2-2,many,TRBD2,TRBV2,CASSDRGGPNTGELFF,TGTGCCAGCAGTGATCGGGGGGGACCCAACACCGGGGAGCTGTTTTTT
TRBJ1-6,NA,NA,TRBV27,CASSLWAGNNSPLHF,TGTGCCAGCAGTTTATGGGCAGGCAATAATTCACCCCTCCACTTT
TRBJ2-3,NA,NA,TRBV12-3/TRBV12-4,CASSSARGGTDTQYF,TGTGCCAGCAGTTCGGCACGGGGAGGCACAGATACGCAGTATTTT
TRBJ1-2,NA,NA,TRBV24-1,CATSDSERGESYGYTF,TGTGCCACCAGTGACTCTGAGCGAGGGGAAAGCTATGGCTACACCTTC
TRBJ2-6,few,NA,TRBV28,CASRLRAAAGANVLTF,TGTGCCAGCAGGCTACGGGCGGCGGCTGGGGCCAACGTCCTGACTTTC
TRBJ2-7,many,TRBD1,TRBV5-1,CASSLGTGDGTYEQYF,TGCGCCAGCAGCTTGGGGACAGGGGACGGAACCTACGAGCAGTACTTC
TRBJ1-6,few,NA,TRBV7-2,CASSLDRPLGGALHF,TGTGCCAGCAGCTTAGACAGACCCCTTGGCGGGGCCCTCCACTTT
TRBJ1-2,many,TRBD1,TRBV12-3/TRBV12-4,CASSLVDRRRFTGYTF,TGTGCCAGCAGTTTAGTGGACAGGCGCCGATTTACTGGCTACACCTTC
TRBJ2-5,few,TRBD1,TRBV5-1,CASSRLTGGVETQYF,TGCGCCAGCAGCCGCTTGACAGGGGGCGTAGAGACCCAGTACTTC
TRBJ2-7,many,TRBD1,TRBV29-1,CSVGDREPYEQYF,TGCAGCGTTGGAGACAGGGAACCCTACGAGCAGTACTTC
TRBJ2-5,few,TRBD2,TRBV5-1,CASSPYLGGSQETQYF,TGCGCCAGCAGCCCCTACCTCGGGGGGTCCCAAGAGACCCAGTACTTC
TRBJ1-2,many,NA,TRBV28,CAATSPGHNYGYTF,TGTGCCGCAACTTCACCGGGACACAACTATGGCTACACCTTC
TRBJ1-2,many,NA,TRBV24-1,CATSDSRYGATF,TGTGCCACCAGTGATAGCCGGTATGGAGCGACCTTC
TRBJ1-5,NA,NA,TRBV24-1,CATSDLRGQPQHF,TGTGCCACCAGTGATTTGCGAGGGCAGCCCCAGCATTTT
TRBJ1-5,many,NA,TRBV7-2,CASSLGPGFNQPQHF,TGTGCCAGCAGCTTAGGACCGGGCTTCAATCAGCCCCAGCATTTT
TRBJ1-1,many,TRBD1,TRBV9,CASSVETGVNTEAFF,TGTGCCAGCAGCGTAGAAACAGGGGTGAACACTGAAGCTTTCTTT
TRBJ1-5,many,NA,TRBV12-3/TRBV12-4,CASSLALQRPQHF,TGTGCCAGCAGTTTAGCGCTACAGAGGCCCCAGCATTTT
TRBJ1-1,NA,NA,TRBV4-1,CASSQAKMGEAFF,TGCGCCAGCAGCCAAGCCAAGATGGGCGAAGCTTTCTTT
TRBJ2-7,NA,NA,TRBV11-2,CASSLDRAAAYEQYF,TGTGCCAGCAGCTTAGATCGAGCTGCAGCCTACGAGCAGTACTTC
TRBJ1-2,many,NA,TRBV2,CASSEGANYGYTF,TGTGCCAGCAGTGAGGGAGCTAACTATGGCTACACCTTC
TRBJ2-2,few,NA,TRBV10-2,CASPKGGLTGELFF,TGCGCCAGTCCGAAGGGGGGCTTGACCGGGGAGCTGTTTTTT
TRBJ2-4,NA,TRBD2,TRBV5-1,CASKAGNENIKYF,TGCGCCAGCAAAGCGGGAAATGAAAACATTAAGTACTTC